The 13 T cell receptor beta chains listed next were all sequenced from one sample in a study of T cell changes during pregnancy in multiple sclerosis. Assay used: immunoSEQ multiplex PCR; TCRdb lists only in-frame clones, some missing. This sample has 100,000 to 130,000 clones; approximately 90% occur once, and the top ten carry around 0.8%. Sequencing was performed on peripheral blood, taken in the third trimester of pregnancy. All receptors come from a female donor in good health, enrolled as a control in a pregnancy study.

The chain carries TRBV13 and TRBJ1-1, with D perhaps matching TRBD1 (6 bases). Germline V lookup: CDR1 PRHDT, CDR2 FYEKMQ (reference sequence). This CDR3 has 15 residues. Trimming pared 5 bases from V and 0 bases from J, leaving 13 bases between. The CDR3: CASSTRDTLNTEAFF. The DNA of the CDR3 is TGTGCCAGCAGCACTCGGGACACCTTGAACACTGAAGCTTTCTTT. Looking up the rest from reference TRBV13 and TRBJ1-1 gives the full variable domain: AAGVIQSPRHLIKEKRETATLKCYPIPRHDTVYWYQQGPGQDPQFLISFYEKMQSDKGSIPDRFSAQQFSDYHSELNMSSLELGDSALYFCASSTRDTLNTEAFFGQGTRLTVV.

The chain joins TRBV5-4 to TRBJ2-1, with TRBD2 identical over 16 bases. Germline V gene lookup returns CDR1 SGHNT and CDR2 YYREEE (reference sequence). CDR3 length: 16 amino acids. The V segment lost 4 bases and the J segment 10 bases; nucleotides outside the gene matches: 8. The CDR3 sequence is CASSPGLAGGQGEQFF. The CDR3 region has the DNA TGTGCCAGCAGCCCGGGACTAGCGGGGGGGCAGGGAGAGCAGTTCTTC.

The V gene is TRBV30, the J gene TRBJ1-2; possibly TRBD1 for D (6 bases). Germline V gene sequence: CDR1 GTSNPN, CDR2 SVGIG (reference sequence). This CDR3 contains 13 residues. V was pared by 3 bases and J by 8 bases, with 16 bases between. CDR3: CAWRGARAGGYTF. CDR3 bases: TGTGCCTGGAGGGGGGCCCGGGCCGGGGGCTACACCTTC. Complete variable domain (other parts from reference TRBV30 and TRBJ1-2): SQTIHQWPATLVQPVGSPLSLECTVEGTSNPNLYWYRQAAGRGLQLLFYSVGIGQISSEVPQNLSASRPQDRQFILSSKKLLLSDSGFYLCAWRGARAGGYTFGSGTRLTVV.

The V and J genes are TRBV11-3 and TRBJ2-7; TRBD1 matches 8 bases. There are 16 residues in the CDR3. Germline loops: CDR1 SGHNT, CDR2 YENEEA. V gave up 0 bases and J gave up 6 bases; unmatched junction bases: 10. CDR3 nucleotide sequence: TGTGCCAGCAGCTTAGAGGGAACTGCAGGGGGCAGCGAGCAGTACTTC. It encodes CASSLEGTAGGSEQYF.

V and J are TRBV18 and TRBJ1-3; 8 bases are a match to TRBD1. Germline CDR1 reads KGHSH; CDR2 reads LQKENI. The CDR3 runs 16 residues. V shed 6 bases, J shed 0 bases, and the junction held 7 bases outside the gene matches. CDR3 sequence: CASSEDRALSGNTIYF. The DNA for the CDR3 is TGTGCCAGCTCCGAGGACAGGGCCCTCTCTGGAAACACCATATATTTT.

The chain uses TRBV25-1 and TRBJ2-3; D gene ambiguous. The CDR3 loop spans 15 amino acids. The germline V gene has CDR1 MGHDK and CDR2 SYGVNS. Trimming stripped 0 bases from V and 2 bases from J, with 9 bases between. The CDR3 sequence: CASSEYERSTDTQYF. The DNA for the CDR3 is TGTGCCAGCAGTGAATATGAGCGCTCCACAGATACGCAGTATTTT.

This clone was recorded only once. The chain joins TRBV4-1 to TRBJ2-3, with 7 bases that match TRBD1. The germline CDR1 and CDR2 sequences are MGHRA and YSYEKL. V shed 3 bases and J 3 bases; nucleotides not matched to a gene: 3. This CDR3 is 14 amino acids long. The CDR3 DNA sequence: TGCGCCAGCAGCCACCGACAGGGAACAGATACGCAGTATTTT. This sequence encodes CASSHRQGTDTQYF.

The chain recombines TRBV27 with TRBJ2-4; 9 nucleotides match TRBD1. The length of the CDR3 is 14 residues. J was trimmed by 3 bases and V by 5 bases; bases with no gene match: 2. Germline V gene lookup returns CDR1 MNHEY and CDR2 SMNVEV (reference sequence). CDR3: CASSPTGGKNIQYF. CDR3 DNA sequence: TGTGCCAGCAGTCCGACAGGGGGCAAAAACATTCAGTACTTC.

This chain joins TRBV7-2 and TRBJ2-7; D is possibly TRBD2 (8 bases). This CDR3 region has 15 residues. CDR1 is SGHTA, CDR2 FQGNSA, per germline. V dropped 5 bases and J dropped 4 bases, with 18 bases sitting between them. The CDR3 DNA reads as TGTGCCAGCAGCCGGGGGGGGGACAGTTTTTACGAGCAGTACTTC. Amino acid sequence: CASSRGGDSFYEQYF.

This clone was seen just once. This chain links TRBV11-2 with TRBJ2-7; 9 nucleotides agree with TRBD2. The CDR3 is 17 residues long. CDR1 SGHAT and CDR2 FQNNGV come from the germline V gene. V lost 4 bases to trimming and J lost 0 bases; unmatched junction nucleotides: 10. The CDR3 nucleotides are TGTGCCAGCAGCTCTGTCTGGGCGGGGGGGCTCTCCTACGAGCAGTACTTC. Amino acid sequence: CASSSVWAGGLSYEQYF.

The V call is TRBV5-1, the J call TRBJ1-2; TRBD1 matches 7 bases. There are 14 residues in the CDR3. V lost 4 bases and J lost 0; bases outside the gene matches: 3. Germline V CDR1 and CDR2: SGHRS, YFSETQ. The CDR3 coding sequence is TGCGCCAGCAGCCTGACAGGGACTAACTATGGCTACACCTTC. This gives the protein CASSLTGTNYGYTF.

V and J are TRBV19 and TRBJ2-1; D gene uncertain. Looked up from germline, CDR1 is LNHDA and CDR2 is SQIVND (reference sequence). The V and J ends lost 4 bases and 5 bases respectively, with 12 bases between them. This CDR3 region has 14 residues. For the CDR3, the DNA is TGTGCCAGTAGTAACCATGAGGTCCACAATGAGCAGTTCTTC. It yields the protein CASSNHEVHNEQFF.

The chain combines TRBV2 with TRBJ2-3, with 9 bases fitting TRBD2. Trimming took 6 bases from V and 1 from J; bases not matched to a gene: 5. The germline V gene has CDR1 SNHLY and CDR2 FYNNEI. The CDR3 is 15 residues long. CDR3 bases: TGTGCCAGCAGACCTCTAGCGGGGCGCACAGATACGCAGTATTTT. It specifies CASRPLAGRTDTQYF. The full variable domain, its missing parts supplied by reference TRBV2 and TRBJ2-3, is EPEVTQTPSHQVTQMGQEVILRCVPISNHLYFYWYRQILGQKVEFLVSFYNNEISEKSEIFDDQFSVERPDGSNFTLKIRSTKLEDSAMYFCASRPLAGRTDTQYFGPGTRLTVL.